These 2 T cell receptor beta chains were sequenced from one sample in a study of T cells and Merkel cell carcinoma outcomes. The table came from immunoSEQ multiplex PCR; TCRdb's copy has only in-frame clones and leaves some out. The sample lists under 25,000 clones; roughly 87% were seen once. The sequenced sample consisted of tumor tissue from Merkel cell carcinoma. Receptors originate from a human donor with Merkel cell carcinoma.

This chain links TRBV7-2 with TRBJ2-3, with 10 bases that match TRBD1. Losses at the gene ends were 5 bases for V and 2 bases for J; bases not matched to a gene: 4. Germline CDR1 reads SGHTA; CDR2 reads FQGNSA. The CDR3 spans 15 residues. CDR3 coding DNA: TGTGCCAGCAGCCATGGACAGGGGGTCACAGATACGCAGTATTTT. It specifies CASSHGQGVTDTQYF. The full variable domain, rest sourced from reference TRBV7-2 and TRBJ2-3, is GAGVSQSPSNKVTEKGKDVELRCDPISGHTALYWYRQSLGQGLEFLIYFQGNSAPDKSGLPSDRFSAERTGGSVSTLTIQRTQQEDSAVYLCASSHGQGVTDTQYFGPGTRLTVL.

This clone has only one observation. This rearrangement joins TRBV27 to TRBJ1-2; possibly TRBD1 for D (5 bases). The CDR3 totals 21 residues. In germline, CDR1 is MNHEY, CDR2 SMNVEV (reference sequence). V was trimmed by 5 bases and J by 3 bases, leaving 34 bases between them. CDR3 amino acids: CASSRLRAGDGSLPGYYGYTF. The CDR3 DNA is TGTGCCAGCAGTCGACTACGAGCGGGGGATGGGTCCTTACCTGGATACTATGGCTACACCTTC.